This entry lists 26 T cell receptor beta chains sequenced from one sample in a study of neoadjuvant anti-PD-1 for oral cavity cancer. Produced via immunoSEQ multiplex PCR; TCRdb's table is partial and in-frame only. The data show about 79,000 clones, with about four fifths seen just once and roughly 3.4% held by the top ten. The sample was PBMCs, taken before nivolumab (anti-PD-1) treatment. These receptors all come from a person aged 35 to 85 with oral cavity squamous cell carcinoma.

This chain connects TRBV29-1 to TRBJ1-2; D ambiguous. CDR3 size: 18 residues. V lost 5 bases to trimming and J lost 8 bases, with 33 bases between them. Germline assignment: CDR1 SQVTM and CDR2 ANQGSEA. CDR3 region: CSVLTSDYASPRLGGYTF. The CDR3 DNA follows: TGCAGCGTTCTGACCTCCGACTACGCTTCCCCGCGGCTGGGGGGCTACACCTTC.

The chain combines TRBV6-6 with TRBJ2-7; maybe TRBD2 (6 bases). The CDR3 is 16 amino acids. Per the germline V gene, CDR1 is MNHNY and CDR2 is SVGAGI (reference sequence). V lost 8 bases to trimming and J lost 3 bases, with 23 bases between them. CDR3 region: CASRNFDGRTLYEQYF. The CDR3 DNA sequence: TGTGCCAGCCGTAATTTTGATGGGAGGACCCTCTACGAGCAGTACTTC.

The chain carries TRBV5-1 and TRBJ2-1, with D possibly matching TRBD1 (6 bases). Trimming took off 4 bases at V and 8 bases at J, with 10 bases between the two ends. The CDR3 totals 12 residues. The V gene's germline CDR1 is SGHRS and CDR2 YFSETQ. The CDR3 DNA follows: TGCGCCAGCAGCAACACAGGGCATGAGCAGTTCTTC. This encodes CASSNTGHEQFF.

The rearrangement joins TRBV10-2 to TRBJ2-7; TRBD2 matches 11 bases. This CDR3 comprises 13 residues. J lost 3 bases, V lost 9 bases, and 4 bases had no gene match. Germline V lookup: CDR1 WSHSY, CDR2 SAAADI. The CDR3 sequence: CASLLAGGYEQYF. The CDR3 DNA reads as TGCGCCAGTCTCCTAGCGGGAGGCTACGAGCAGTACTTC.

This sequence joins TRBV11-2 and TRBJ2-7; D unclear. The germline V gene encodes CDR1 SGHAT and CDR2 FQNNGV. This CDR3 has 11 residues. Trimming removed 2 bases at V and 4 bases at J, with 3 bases between. The CDR3 nucleotides are TGTGCCAGCAGCTTATTTTACGAGCAGTACTTC. It specifies CASSLFYEQYF.

This clone appeared once. This chain uses TRBV28 with TRBJ1-2; 9 positions agree with TRBD1. V lost 3 bases to trimming and J lost 5 bases; unmatched junction nucleotides: 7. CDR1 and CDR2 (germline): MDHEN, SYDVKM. This CDR3 region has 15 residues. The CDR3 loop reads CASSFSDRGEYGYTF. The CDR3 region has the DNA TGTGCCAGCAGTTTTTCCGACAGGGGGGAGTATGGCTACACCTTC.

The chain is built from TRBV5-1 and TRBJ1-5, with 8 bases identical to TRBD1. The J segment lost 3 bases and the V segment lost 4 bases, leaving 6 bases of the junction unmatched. Germline V gene sequence: CDR1 SGHRS, CDR2 YFSETQ. CDR3 length: 15 residues. CDR3 bases: TGCGCCAGCAGCCCGACAGGGGTCCTCAATCAGCCCCAGCATTTT. It is translated as CASSPTGVLNQPQHF.

V gene TRBV5-1 combines with J gene TRBJ1-1; D is perhaps TRBD1 (5 bases). This CDR3 comprises 15 residues. V dropped 4 bases and J dropped 1 base, with 14 bases sitting between them. The germline V gene has CDR1 SGHRS and CDR2 YFSETQ. The CDR3 loop is CASSPQTAQNTEAFF. DNA for the CDR3: TGCGCCAGCAGCCCCCAGACAGCCCAGAACACTGAAGCTTTCTTT. Variable domain in full (rest from reference TRBV5-1 and TRBJ1-1): KAGVTQTPRYLIKTRGQQVTLSCSPISGHRSVSWYQQTPGQGLQFLFEYFSETQRNKGNFPGRFSGRQFSNSRSEMNVSTLELGDSALYLCASSPQTAQNTEAFFGQGTRLTVV.

This chain joins TRBV29-1 and TRBJ1-6; 9 bases fit TRBD1. The V and J ends lost 6 bases and 7 bases, in that order; junction bases with no gene match: 4. The CDR3 totals 13 residues. Looked up from germline, CDR1 is SQVTM and CDR2 is ANQGSEA. The CDR3: CSVGQGSNSPLHF. The CDR3 DNA sequence: TGCAGCGTGGGACAGGGATCAAATTCACCCCTCCACTTT.

The genes are TRBV4-1 and TRBJ1-1; D is unresolved. The CDR3 sequence is 15 residues long. Trimming cost V 4 bases and J 6 bases, with 18 bases left between them. Looked up from germline, CDR1 is MGHRA and CDR2 is YSYEKL. This CDR3 reads CASSPAPIRASEAFF. The CDR3 nucleotides read TGCGCCAGCAGCCCCGCTCCTATTAGGGCATCTGAAGCTTTCTTT.

The genes are TRBV11-2 and TRBJ2-2; a possible D gene is TRBD1 (5 bases). Germline V gene data show CDR1 as SGHAT and CDR2 as FQNNGV. The CDR3 has 17 amino acids. The V end was cut by 1 base, the J end by 1 base, with 13 bases between. CDR3 bases: TGTGCCAGCAGCTTAGTTGGACAACGGCTGAACACCGGGGAGCTGTTTTTT. It specifies CASSLVGQRLNTGELFF.

The rearrangement links TRBV7-3 to TRBJ2-5; D assignment may be TRBD1 or TRBD2 (5 bases each). Trimming stripped 5 bases from V and 5 bases from J, with 15 bases between. Germline CDR1 is SGHTA and CDR2 is FQGTGA. The CDR3 covers 14 residues. The CDR3, as DNA: TGTGCCAGCAGCCCGTCGTCCTGGGGGGAGACCCAGTACTTC. It encodes CASSPSSWGETQYF.

The sample holds one count of this clone. The chain is built from TRBV14 and TRBJ2-7; D is unresolved. Germline V CDR1 and CDR2: SGHDN, FVKESK. CDR3 length: 12 residues. The V and J ends lost 1 base and 3 bases respectively, with 4 bases between them. This CDR3 reads CASSQGSYEQYF. The DNA of the CDR3 is TGTGCCAGCAGCCAAGGGAGCTACGAGCAGTACTTC.

This chain uses TRBV7-8 with TRBJ2-7, with D unclear. V was trimmed by 1 base and J by 0 bases, leaving 16 bases between them. The CDR3 spans 17 residues. Germline V CDR1 and CDR2: SGHVS, FQNEAQ. As DNA, the CDR3 is TGTGCCAGCAGCTTAGTATCGGCCGGAGCAAACTCCTACGAGCAGTACTTC. Protein sequence: CASSLVSAGANSYEQYF.

The chain joins TRBV4-2 to TRBJ1-2; weak D call: TRBD1 (6 bases). The CDR3 totals 14 residues. The ends were cut back, 1 base at V and 8 bases at J, with 14 bases in the middle. CDR1 and CDR2 (germline): LGHNA, YNFKEQ. The DNA for the CDR3 is TGTGCCAGCAGCCAAGCTCTGGGGGCTGGCGGCTACACCTTC. It specifies CASSQALGAGGYTF.

This clone was observed a few times. This sequence joins TRBV7-2 and TRBJ1-1; unclear D gene. This CDR3 has 16 amino acids. From germline, CDR1 is SGHTA and CDR2 FQGNSA. V dropped 4 bases and J dropped 3 bases, with 18 bases sitting between them. The CDR3 nucleotides are TGTGCCAGCAGCTCTCCCTCGGACCGATGGGACACTGAAGCTTTCTTT. Translation: CASSSPSDRWDTEAFF.

J is TRBJ1-5 and V is TRBV2; D uncertain. The CDR3 is made up of 12 amino acids. The germline gives CDR1 SNHLY, CDR2 FYNNEI. Trimming stripped 7 bases from V and 4 bases from J, with 8 bases between. In DNA form, the CDR3 reads TGTGCCAGCAAGTTTGGGAATCAGCCCCAGCATTTT. Translated, it gives CASKFGNQPQHF.

This chain links TRBV7-2 with TRBJ2-5, with D uncertain. The CDR3 sequence is 15 residues long. Looked up from germline, CDR1 is SGHTA and CDR2 is FQGNSA. Trimming pared 4 bases from V and 2 bases from J, leaving 14 bases between. This CDR3 is CASSSPLVGQETQYF. The CDR3 DNA follows: TGTGCCAGCAGCTCCCCCCTGGTAGGGCAAGAGACCCAGTACTTC.

The chain carries TRBV20-1 and TRBJ1-4; D gene ambiguous. Looked up from germline, CDR1 is DFQATT and CDR2 is SNEGSKA (reference sequence). The CDR3 sequence is 11 residues long. The chain's CDR3 is CSGLVNEKLFF. CDR3 nucleotide sequence: TGCAGCGGTCTAGTTAATGAAAAACTGTTTTTT.

This rearrangement joins TRBV6-1 to TRBJ1-2; D unclear. The CDR3 totals 12 residues. Looked up from germline, CDR1 is MNHNS and CDR2 is SASEGT. V lost 3 bases, J lost 8 bases, and 10 bases lay in between. CDR3 DNA sequence: TGTGCCAGCAGTGATTGGCTGTCAGGCTACACCTTC. Translation gives CASSDWLSGYTF.

The chain uses TRBV6-1 and TRBJ2-3; D uncertain. This CDR3 is built from 14 residues. V lost 8 bases and J lost 3, with 15 bases in between. CDR1 and CDR2 (germline): MNHNS, SASEGT. The CDR3 DNA is TGTGCCAGCCAGGACCTGAGGTGGACAGATACGCAGTATTTT. This gives the protein CASQDLRWTDTQYF.

This clone was recorded a few times. The chain links TRBV13 to TRBJ1-6, with 8 bases that match TRBD1. The CDR3 extends over 17 amino acids. CDR1 and CDR2 from the germline V gene are PRHDT and FYEKMQ (reference sequence). The V and J ends lost 0 bases and 10 bases, in that order; junction bases with no gene match: 11. The CDR3 DNA sequence: TGTGCCAGCAGCTTAGGGGCCACCGGACAGGGTGTCTCACCCCTCCACTTT. Its protein is CASSLGATGQGVSPLHF.

The chain has TRBV2 and TRBJ1-5; TRBD1 aligns across 9 bases. The CDR3 consists of 14 residues. The trim removed 7 bases at V and 4 bases at J, leaving 5 bases unmatched. In germline, CDR1 is SNHLY, CDR2 FYNNEI. The CDR3 sequence is CASTPGQGNQPQHF. The CDR3 DNA is TGTGCCAGCACCCCGGGACAGGGTAATCAGCCCCAGCATTTT.

V usage is TRBV5-1 and J usage is TRBJ1-1; D unresolved. The CDR3 contains 13 residues. Trimming removed 1 base from V and 5 bases from J, with 9 bases in between. Germline V CDR1 and CDR2: SGHRS, YFSETQ. CDR3 DNA sequence: TGCGCCAGCAGCTTGTCGGAGGAGACTGAAGCTTTCTTT. It is translated as CASSLSEETEAFF.

The chain recombines TRBV2 with TRBJ1-2; weak D call: TRBD1 (6 bases). Germline CDR1 and CDR2: SNHLY and FYNNEI. Trimming stripped 11 bases from V and 4 bases from J, with 17 bases between. The CDR3 runs to 13 residues. The CDR3 coding sequence is TGTGCCGCAGGGGATCCAGGCATCTATGGCTACACCTTC. Protein sequence: CAAGDPGIYGYTF.

In DNA form, the CDR3 reads TGCGCCAGCAGCCAAGGGGGAGGAGAAGGCTACACCTTC. The encoded protein is CASSQGGGEGYTF. This chain uses TRBV4-1 with TRBJ1-2; unclear D gene. The CDR3 is made up of 13 amino acids. Germline V gene sequence: CDR1 MGHRA, CDR2 YSYEKL. Trimming stripped 1 base from V and 8 bases from J, with 11 bases between.